These 30 T cell receptor beta chains originate from one sample sequenced in a study of CD8 T cells in ankylosing spondylitis. TCRdb reprocessed the 5' RACE reads via MiXCR and lists one record per CDR3 protein. This sample has about 200,000 distinct CDR3 sequences, with 9.5% to 15% found just once. Material for sequencing was blood, either unsorted or a sorted T cell fraction (not recorded which). The receptor set was obtained from a male donor with ankylosing spondylitis or in good health (not recorded which).

This clonotype was counted once. The CDR3 bases are TGTGCCAGCAGCCATTTACTAGCAGCTCGGGGAGAGACCCAGTACTTC. Encoded protein: CASSHLLAARGETQYF. V usage is TRBV3-1 and J usage is TRBJ2-5; tentative D call: TRBD2 (6 bases). The germline V gene encodes CDR1 LGHDT and CDR2 YNNKEL (reference sequence). The V end lost 3 bases, the J end lost 4 bases, and 18 bases lay between the germline ends. CDR3 length equals 16 residues.

This clonotype was recorded a few times. The chain recombines TRBV3-1 with TRBJ2-1, with TRBD2 matching 7 bases. Germline loops: CDR1 LGHDT, CDR2 YNNKEL (reference sequence). The CDR3 totals 13 residues. The V segment lost 3 bases and the J segment 8 bases; nucleotides outside the gene matches: 4. CDR3: CASSHGTTYEQFF. CDR3 nucleotides: TGTGCCAGCAGCCACGGGACTACCTATGAGCAGTTCTTC.

The genes are TRBV20-1 and TRBJ2-1; TRBD2 agrees at 10 bases. Germline-derived CDR1 and CDR2 are DFQATT and SNEGSKA (reference sequence). V shed 3 bases and J 8 bases; nucleotides not matched to a gene: 10. CDR3 length: 15 residues. The CDR3 DNA is TGCAGTGCTAGGGAGGAGCGGGAGGGCATCTATGAGCAGTTCTTC. This codes for CSAREEREGIYEQFF.

This clonotype was seen only a few times. J is TRBJ1-2 and V is TRBV20-1; D gene uncertain. Germline CDR1 is DFQATT and CDR2 is SNEGSKA (reference sequence). V gave up 5 bases and J gave up 8 bases, with 12 bases separating them. The CDR3 has 11 amino acids. The CDR3 protein is CSAVKGCGYTF. CDR3 DNA: TGCAGTGCTGTAAAGGGTTGCGGCTACACCTTC.

The chain links TRBV6-1 to TRBJ2-7; either TRBD1 or TRBD2 may fit D (6 bases each). The CDR3 has 10 residues. Germline V gene data show CDR1 as MNHNS and CDR2 as SASEGT. Trimming stripped 8 bases from V and 6 bases from J, with 8 bases between. CDR3 sequence: CASGGPEQYF. CDR3 nucleotides: TGTGCCAGCGGGGGGCCCGAGCAGTACTTC.

This clonotype has only a few counts. This rearrangement joins TRBV7-9 to TRBJ2-1; 11 bases line up with TRBD2. V was pared by 4 bases and J by 5 bases, with 10 bases of the junction left unmatched. The CDR3 has 17 residues. Looked up from germline, CDR1 is SEHNR and CDR2 is FQNEAQ (reference sequence). Here the CDR3 reads CASSSAGTSGPNNEQFF. For the CDR3, the DNA is TGTGCCAGCAGCTCAGCCGGGACTAGCGGACCGAACAATGAGCAGTTCTTC. Complete variable domain (other parts from reference TRBV7-9 and TRBJ2-1): DTGVSQNPRHKITKRGQNVTFRCDPISEHNRLYWYRQTLGQGPEFLTYFQNEAQLEKSRLLSDRFSAERPKGSFSTLEIQRTEQGDSAMYLCASSSAGTSGPNNEQFFGPGTRLTVL.

This clonotype was found a few times. This chain uses TRBV7-9 with TRBJ2-1; D gene uncertain. The CDR3 runs to 13 residues. V lost 7 bases, J lost 0 bases, and 7 bases lay in between. Looked up from germline, CDR1 is SEHNR and CDR2 is FQNEAQ (reference sequence). For the CDR3, the DNA is TGTGCCAGCACCGCTAGCTCCTACAATGAGCAGTTCTTC. Its protein product is CASTASSYNEQFF.

The rearrangement joins TRBV6-1 to TRBJ2-1, with TRBD2 matching over 10 bases. Trimming cost V 7 bases and J 7 bases; bases outside gene matches: 10. The CDR3 is 15 residues long. Per the germline V gene, CDR1 is MNHNS and CDR2 is SASEGT. CDR3 residues: CASIQLAGSVNEQFF. The DNA of the CDR3 is TGTGCCAGCATTCAACTAGCGGGGTCGGTGAATGAGCAGTTCTTC.

The rearrangement joins TRBV5-6 to TRBJ2-2; 7 bases are shared with TRBD2. J was trimmed by 1 base and V by 0 bases; bases with no gene match: 3. From germline, CDR1 is SGHDT and CDR2 YYEEEE. The CDR3 extends over 16 amino acids. The CDR3 DNA reads TGTGCCAGCAGCTTGGCGTTAGCGGGGAACACCGGGGAGCTGTTTTTT. Protein: CASSLALAGNTGELFF.

Worth noting for this clonotype: A read error may explain this, as a much larger clone is one base away. The chain joins TRBV7-9 to TRBJ2-7, with D uncertain. Trimming pared 5 bases from V and 4 bases from J, leaving 12 bases between. The CDR3 sequence is 13 residues long. The germline V gene has CDR1 SEHNR and CDR2 FQNEAQ (reference sequence). Written as DNA, the CDR3 is TGTGCCAGCAGCCGAGTACAGCTATACGAGCAGTACTTC. Amino acids: CASSRVQLYEQYF.

This clonotype was found a few times. This chain joins TRBV30 and TRBJ2-2, with D unclear. The length of the CDR3 is 12 residues. The V end lost 4 bases, the J end lost 1 base, and 4 bases lay between the germline ends. CDR1 is GTSNPN, CDR2 SVGIG, per germline (reference sequence). The CDR3 loop is CAWTLNTGELFF. The CDR3 DNA follows: TGTGCCTGGACGCTGAACACCGGGGAGCTGTTTTTT.

This clonotype was counted a few times. The chain employs TRBV20-1 and TRBJ2-1; 11 bases match TRBD2. Trimming took 7 bases from V and 6 from J; bases not matched to a gene: 8. There are 14 residues in the CDR3. CDR1 and CDR2 from the germline V gene are DFQATT and SNEGSKA (reference sequence). The CDR3 protein is CSVQTSGDRNEQFF. The CDR3 nucleotides are TGCAGTGTTCAGACTAGCGGGGACCGCAATGAGCAGTTCTTC.

CDR3 amino acids: CASSDRLAGVRDTQYF. The CDR3 DNA is TGTGCCAGCAGCGACCGACTAGCGGGGGTAAGAGATACGCAGTATTTT. V gene TRBV13 combines with J gene TRBJ2-3; TRBD2 matches 12 bases. V lost 5 bases to trimming and J lost 5 bases; unmatched junction nucleotides: 8. CDR1 PRHDT and CDR2 FYEKMQ come from the germline V gene (reference sequence). This CDR3 spans 16 amino acids.

The chain recombines TRBV20-1 with TRBJ2-7; the match to TRBD2 covers 7 bases. V trimming: 7 bases; J trimming: 3 bases; junction bases outside the gene matches: 6. The CDR3 has 12 amino acids. Germline V CDR1 and CDR2: DFQATT, SNEGSKA (reference sequence). The CDR3, as DNA: TGCAGTGTCCCGAGCGGGATCTACGAGCAGTACTTC. This sequence encodes CSVPSGIYEQYF.

The CDR3: CASSHPIYGTPTYEQYF. The CDR3 DNA reads as TGTGCCAGCAGCCATCCTATTTACGGGACGCCCACCTACGAGCAGTACTTC. The chain uses TRBV14 and TRBJ2-7, with D perhaps assigned TRBD1 or TRBD2 (5 bases each). CDR1 and CDR2 (germline): SGHDN, FVKESK. V was clipped by 3 bases and J by 2 bases, with 20 bases between them. There are 17 residues in the CDR3.

The V gene is TRBV20-1, the J gene TRBJ2-3; D gene ambiguous. The germline V gene encodes CDR1 DFQATT and CDR2 SNEGSKA (reference sequence). The V end was cut by 0 bases, the J end by 0 bases, with 7 bases between. CDR3 size: 14 residues. The CDR3, as DNA: TGCAGTGCTAGAGATGATGTAAGCACAGATACGCAGTATTTT. This translates into CSARDDVSTDTQYF.

This clonotype was seen many times. The rearrangement joins TRBV5-1 to TRBJ2-1; D remains unclear. The germline CDR1 and CDR2 sequences are SGHRS and YFSETQ. CDR3 size: 14 residues. V was shortened by 2 bases and J by 6 bases, with 12 bases between the two germline ends. CDR3 sequence (DNA): TGCGCCAGCAGCTTATACTACCGTCGCAATGAGCAGTTCTTC. It encodes CASSLYYRRNEQFF.

At least ten counts were recorded for this clonotype. This chain joins TRBV11-2 and TRBJ2-1; D ambiguous. The CDR3 runs to 14 residues. Germline V gene data show CDR1 as SGHAT and CDR2 as FQNNGV. Between the trimmed V and J ends, which lost 3 bases and 4 bases, there was a span of 10 bases. CDR3: CASSFPGPYNEQFF. The CDR3 DNA reads TGTGCCAGCAGCTTCCCCGGACCGTACAATGAGCAGTTCTTC.

The J gene is TRBJ2-5, the V gene TRBV7-6; possibly TRBD2 for D (6 bases). Looked up from germline, CDR1 is SGHVS and CDR2 is FNYEAQ. The CDR3 sequence is 15 residues long. With 1 base removed from V and 5 bases from J, the gap between germline ends came to 14 bases. CDR3 in amino acids: CASSLEAGTGETQYF. The CDR3, as DNA: TGTGCCAGCAGCTTAGAGGCGGGGACCGGGGAGACCCAGTACTTC.

This chain uses TRBV11-2 with TRBJ2-1; 9 nucleotides agree with TRBD2. V was clipped by 3 bases and J by 6 bases; unmatched bases: 9. This CDR3 comprises 16 residues. Germline V gives CDR1 SGHAT, CDR2 FQNNGV. CDR3 nucleotides: TGTGCCAGCAGCTTCCCGGGACTAGCCGACTCCAATGAGCAGTTCTTC. Its translation is CASSFPGLADSNEQFF.

This clonotype has ten or more counts. The chain has TRBV2 and TRBJ1-1; D is perhaps TRBD1 (6 bases). V was shortened by 2 bases and J by 6 bases, with 10 bases between the two germline ends. This CDR3 has 13 residues. The germline V gene encodes CDR1 SNHLY and CDR2 FYNNEI. CDR3 region: CASSERGGPEAFF. The CDR3 DNA sequence: TGTGCCAGCAGTGAAAGGGGGGGCCCTGAAGCTTTCTTT. Full variable domain (missing parts from reference TRBV2 and TRBJ1-1): EPEVTQTPSHQVTQMGQEVILRCVPISNHLYFYWYRQILGQKVEFLVSFYNNEISEKSEIFDDQFSVERPDGSNFTLKIRSTKLEDSAMYFCASSERGGPEAFFGQGTRLTVV.

This clonotype appeared a few times. The V and J genes are TRBV12-3 or TRBV12-4 and TRBJ2-1, with 8 positions matching TRBD2. The junction had 6 bases not matched to a gene; V was cut back by 2 bases and J by 9 bases. CDR3 length: 14 residues. CDR3 sequence reads: CASSLTSGGSEQFF. Here the CDR3 DNA reads TGTGCCAGCAGTTTAACTAGCGGTGGGAGTGAGCAGTTCTTC.

V and J are TRBV19 and TRBJ2-2, with a tentative D call TRBD2 (5 bases). CDR1 is LNHDA and CDR2 is SQIVND in the germline V gene (reference sequence). V lost 6 bases and J lost 1, with 12 bases in between. This CDR3 is 15 amino acids long. The CDR3 nucleotides read TGTGCCAGTAGCCCGGGAAGCGGGAACACCGGGGAGCTGTTTTTT. Its protein is CASSPGSGNTGELFF.

A few counts support this clonotype. The V gene is TRBV4-1, the J gene TRBJ2-7; D uncertain. Germline loops: CDR1 MGHRA, CDR2 YSYEKL. The CDR3 sequence is 13 residues long. Trimming stripped 5 bases from V and 5 bases from J, with 13 bases between. The CDR3 coding sequence is TGCGCCAGCAGCGCTCGGACGGGCGACGAGCAGTACTTC. Its translation: CASSARTGDEQYF.

In its sample, this clonotype was seen a few times. The V and J genes are TRBV9 and TRBJ2-1; the match to TRBD2 covers 7 bases. The CDR3 covers 15 residues. The germline CDR1 and CDR2 sequences are SGDLS and YYNGEE. After removal of 0 bases from V and 4 bases from J, the junction contained 4 bases not matched to a gene. CDR3 in amino acids: CASSVVASGYNEQFF. In DNA form, the CDR3 reads TGTGCCAGCAGCGTAGTAGCTAGCGGTTACAATGAGCAGTTCTTC.

The genes are TRBV7-9 and TRBJ2-3, with a possible D match to TRBD2 (5 bases). This CDR3 is built from 16 residues. The V end lost 5 bases, the J end lost 0 bases, and 15 bases lay between the germline ends. Germline-derived CDR1 and CDR2 are SEHNR and FQNEAQ (reference sequence). DNA of the CDR3: TGTGCCAGCAGCCCCCTATTCGGACTCAGCACAGATACGCAGTATTTT. Amino acid sequence: CASSPLFGLSTDTQYF.

This rearrangement joins TRBV6-5 to TRBJ2-7, with TRBD1 identical over 10 bases. J lost 5 bases, V lost 4 bases, and 11 bases had no gene match. The CDR3 runs 16 residues. CDR1 and CDR2 (germline): MNHEY, SVGAGI. The CDR3 nucleotides read TGTGCCAGCAGTTTCGCGGGACAGGGGTCCGTCGACGAGCAGTACTTC. Its translation is CASSFAGQGSVDEQYF.

This clonotype was found a few times. The gene calls are TRBV12-3 or TRBV12-4 and TRBJ2-6; D assignment may be TRBD1 or TRBD2 (5 bases each). The CDR3 consists of 24 residues. V was pared by 3 bases and J by 0 bases, with 33 bases between. CDR3 sequence (DNA): TGTGCCAGCAGTTTTGTGGGTTGGGTACTTTTGGGGGAAGAGGACCACTCTGGGGCCAACGTCCTGACTTTC. Amino acids: CASSFVGWVLLGEEDHSGANVLTF.

This clonotype was found a few times. The rearrangement joins TRBV27 to TRBJ2-7; possible D gene TRBD1, 8 bases. The CDR3 contains 14 residues. Looked up from germline, CDR1 is MNHEY and CDR2 is SMNVEV (reference sequence). The ends were cut back, 6 bases at V and 9 bases at J, with 21 bases in the middle. The CDR3 DNA reads as TGTGCCAGCAGCTTGGACAGGGAGGGTCAAAGGCAGTACTTC. This translates into CASSLDREGQRQYF.

V and J are TRBV25-1 and TRBJ2-1; D is ambiguous. Germline V gene data show CDR1 as MGHDK and CDR2 as SYGVNS. The CDR3 spans 11 residues. The V and J ends lost 6 bases and 10 bases respectively, with 10 bases between them. DNA for the CDR3: TGTGCCAGCAGAGAAGTGGGGGAGCAGTTCTTC. It is translated as CASREVGEQFF.